Below, 23 T cell receptor beta chains from the same sample are listed, as sequenced in a study of cytomegalovirus exposure and HLA in healthy donors. PCR employed 60 Vbeta and 13 Jbeta primers. TCRdb keeps only in-frame clones here, not all; method: immunoSEQ multiplex PCR. The sample carries about 120,000 clones, roughly 65% recorded once. The sequencing sample was made of PBMCs. These receptors were collected from a man aged 35 to 55 in good health and CMV-seropositive.

The V gene is TRBV7-3, the J gene TRBJ2-5; 9 nucleotides align to TRBD2. The J call could be wrong; TRBJ2-7 is a better fit for the DNA end. The length of the CDR3 is 15 residues. From germline, CDR1 is SGHTA and CDR2 FQGTGA. Written as DNA, the CDR3 is TGTGCCAGCAGCTTAGAACGCGGGGGGGCCTACGAGCAGTACTTC. It translates to CASSLERGGAYEQYF.

This chain links TRBV28 with TRBJ2-3, with TRBD2 matching over 8 bases. This CDR3 is 15 amino acids long. J gave up 4 bases and V 5 bases, and 8 bases lay outside the gene matches. Germline lookup yields CDR1 MDHEN and CDR2 SYDVKM. CDR3 region: CASSAGLAGPDTQYF. The CDR3 DNA sequence: TGTGCCAGCAGTGCCGGACTAGCAGGTCCAGATACGCAGTATTTT.

This rearrangement joins TRBV7-7 to TRBJ2-5, with 8 bases identical to TRBD2. The CDR3 extends over 16 amino acids. The ends lost 3 bases at V and 0 bases at J; junction bases unmatched: 6. Germline V gene data show CDR1 as SSHAT and CDR2 as FNYEAQ (reference sequence). CDR3 residues: CASSLPAGGDQETQYF. In DNA form, the CDR3 reads TGTGCCAGCAGCTTGCCCGCGGGGGGCGACCAAGAGACCCAGTACTTC.

This clone occurred a few times. This chain joins TRBV29-1 and TRBJ2-1; D is perhaps TRBD1 (5 bases). The CDR3 spans 13 residues. Trimming took 3 bases from V and 5 from J, leaving 11 bases between them. In germline, CDR1 is SQVTM, CDR2 ANQGSEA. The CDR3 here is CSVDQGPNNEQFF. The CDR3 DNA reads TGCAGCGTTGACCAGGGTCCCAACAATGAGCAGTTCTTC.

This chain joins TRBV5-1 and TRBJ2-5, with TRBD2 matching 11 bases. The V gene end was trimmed by 5 bases and the J gene end by 2 bases; junction bases not matched to a gene: 5. Per germline, CDR1 SGHRS and CDR2 YFSETQ. The length of the CDR3 is 15 residues. CDR3 bases: TGCGCCAGCAGAACCGGGACTAGCGGTCAAGAGACCCAGTACTTC. Protein product: CASRTGTSGQETQYF.

This clone came up a few times. This chain uses TRBV10-3 with TRBJ2-5; weak D call: TRBD1 (6 bases). The CDR3 length is 13 residues. V gave up 3 bases and J gave up 4 bases, with 9 bases separating them. The germline gives CDR1 ENHRY, CDR2 SYGVKD. CDR3 sequence reads: CAISETGRETQYF. CDR3 coding DNA: TGTGCCATCAGTGAAACAGGGCGAGAGACCCAGTACTTC.

This chain uses TRBV5-1 with TRBJ2-3; TRBD2 might be the D (5 bases). The V end lost 3 bases, the J end lost 4 bases, and 15 bases lay between the germline ends. CDR1 and CDR2 from the germline V gene are SGHRS and YFSETQ. The CDR3 has 15 residues. The CDR3 nucleotides are TGCGCCAGCAGCTGGACTGCCGCACTTTCAGATACGCAGTATTTT. It encodes CASSWTAALSDTQYF.

The gene calls are TRBV30 and TRBJ1-5, with a tentative D call TRBD1 (5 bases). Looked up from germline, CDR1 is GTSNPN and CDR2 is SVGIG (reference sequence). CDR3 length: 13 amino acids. Trimming took off 0 bases at V and 9 bases at J, with 12 bases between the two ends. CDR3 sequence: CAWSVRQGRPQHF. The CDR3 nucleotides are TGTGCCTGGAGTGTCCGTCAGGGAAGGCCCCAGCATTTT.

This chain connects TRBV6-5 to TRBJ2-7, with TRBD1 matching over 7 bases. J lost 11 bases, V lost 6 bases, and 10 bases had no gene match. Germline V lookup: CDR1 MNHEY, CDR2 SVGAGI. The CDR3 loop spans 12 amino acids. The chain's CDR3 is CASRNDRDVEYF. The CDR3 DNA follows: TGTGCCAGCAGAAATGACAGGGACGTGGAGTACTTC.

The rearrangement links TRBV5-6 to TRBJ2-1, with D perhaps matching TRBD1 (6 bases). With 4 bases removed from V and 4 bases from J, the gap between germline ends came to 9 bases. Per the germline V gene, CDR1 is SGHDT and CDR2 is YYEEEE. The CDR3 loop spans 13 amino acids. The CDR3 here is CASSDTGYNEQFF. In nucleotides, the CDR3 is TGTGCCAGCAGCGATACAGGGTACAATGAGCAGTTCTTC. The whole variable domain, remainder taken from reference TRBV5-6 and TRBJ2-1, is DAGVTQSPTHLIKTRGQQVTLRCSPKSGHDTVSWYQQALGQGPQFIFQYYEEEERQRGNFPDRFSGHQFPNYSSELNVNALLLGDSALYLCASSDTGYNEQFFGPGTRLTVL.

DNA of the CDR3: TGTGCCAGCAGCTTAGGGCGGAGGGGAACCTACGAGCAGTACTTC. Translated, it gives CASSLGRRGTYEQYF. This chain links TRBV7-8 with TRBJ2-7, with D possibly being TRBD2 (6 bases). From germline, CDR1 is SGHVS and CDR2 FQNEAQ. Trimming shortened V by 1 base and J by 2 bases, and 12 bases separated the two germline ends. This CDR3 is 15 amino acids long.

The rearrangement joins TRBV7-9 to TRBJ2-7; 9 bases align to TRBD1. Trimming cost V 4 bases and J 3 bases; bases outside gene matches: 4. This CDR3 region has 14 residues. Germline CDR1 SEHNR, CDR2 FQNEAQ (reference sequence). Written as DNA, the CDR3 is TGTGCCAGCAGCTCCCGACAGGGGGGCTACGAGCAGTACTTC. Translated: CASSSRQGGYEQYF.

This clone is a singleton in its sample. The V call is TRBV5-1, the J call TRBJ2-5; D possibly corresponds to TRBD2 (5 bases). CDR1 is SGHRS and CDR2 is YFSETQ in the germline V gene. The germline V and J ends were trimmed by 5 bases and 3 bases, with 11 bases remaining between them. This CDR3 is 13 amino acids long. The DNA for the CDR3 is TGCGCCAGCAGGCGGACTCCGGAAGAGACCCAGTACTTC. Amino acids: CASRRTPEETQYF.

About this clone itself: Other DNA sequences in the same sample also yield this CDR3. The chain carries TRBV5-1 and TRBJ2-5, with 9 bases that match TRBD1. The CDR3 runs to 14 residues. The V segment lost 4 bases and the J segment 1 base; nucleotides outside the gene matches: 2. Germline CDR1 and CDR2: SGHRS and YFSETQ. The CDR3 DNA is TGCGCCAGCAGCCGGGGACAGGGCCAAGAGACCCAGTACTTC. Encoded protein: CASSRGQGQETQYF.

The chain employs TRBV10-2 and TRBJ1-5; no firm D call. The CDR3 is made up of 14 amino acids. The germline V gene encodes CDR1 WSHSY and CDR2 SAAADI. V lost 8 bases and J lost 3, with 14 bases in between. In nucleotides, the CDR3 is TGCGCCAGCCTGGAATCGGGTATCAATCAGCCCCAGCATTTT. Its translation: CASLESGINQPQHF.

The chain combines TRBV5-1 with TRBJ2-3; TRBD2 is a possible D gene (6 bases). Between the trimmed V and J ends, which lost 9 bases and 4 bases, there was a span of 21 bases. This CDR3 contains 15 residues. Germline-derived CDR1 and CDR2 are SGHRS and YFSETQ. The CDR3 nucleotides are TGCGCCACCCTCTTTCTCACATGGGGGGCAGATACGCAGTATTTT. This codes for CATLFLTWGADTQYF.

This chain uses TRBV7-9 with TRBJ2-3, with 7 positions matching TRBD1. V shed 0 bases and J 2 bases; nucleotides not matched to a gene: 8. The CDR3 spans 17 residues. Per the germline V gene, CDR1 is SEHNR and CDR2 is FQNEAQ (reference sequence). CDR3 DNA sequence: TGTGCCAGCAGCTTAGCGAGGGACAGAGGATTCACAGATACGCAGTATTTT. Its protein is CASSLARDRGFTDTQYF.

This chain joins TRBV6-5 and TRBJ2-1, with D possibly matching TRBD2 (5 bases). Germline values: CDR1 MNHEY, CDR2 SVGAGI. This CDR3 has 13 residues. The ends were cut back, 0 bases at V and 7 bases at J, with 7 bases in the middle. The CDR3 region is CASSYSTRNEQFF. Written as DNA, the CDR3 is TGTGCCAGCAGTTACTCCACTAGGAATGAGCAGTTCTTC.

This clone came up once. This sequence joins TRBV9 and TRBJ1-2; weak D call: TRBD1 (6 bases). The V end was cut by 1 base, the J end by 1 base, with 11 bases between. The CDR3 has 15 amino acids. The V gene's germline CDR1 is SGDLS and CDR2 YYNGEE. The CDR3 DNA follows: TGTGCCAGCAGCGTACAGGGAGGGGGTAACTATGGCTACACCTTC. This translates into CASSVQGGGNYGYTF.

The chain employs TRBV7-8 and TRBJ1-2; 7 nucleotides match TRBD1. V was clipped by 5 bases and J by 8 bases; unmatched bases: 5. CDR3 length: 12 residues. Per the germline V gene, CDR1 is SGHVS and CDR2 is FQNEAQ. CDR3 coding DNA: TGTGCCAGCAGCGATACAGGGGACGGCTACACCTTC. It is translated as CASSDTGDGYTF. Full variable domain (outside the CDR3, taken from reference TRBV7-8 and TRBJ1-2): GAGVSQSPRYKVAKRGQDVALRCDPISGHVSLFWYQQALGQGPEFLTYFQNEAQLDKSGLPSDRFFAERPEGSVSTLKIQRTQQEDSAVYLCASSDTGDGYTFGSGTRLTVV.

The chain joins TRBV2 to TRBJ1-2; 8 bases line up with TRBD1. The V gene's germline CDR1 is SNHLY and CDR2 FYNNEI. The CDR3 consists of 12 residues. V shed 3 bases and J 7 bases; nucleotides not matched to a gene: 1. The CDR3 sequence is CASSEDRAGYTF. CDR3 sequence (DNA): TGTGCCAGCAGTGAGGACAGGGCTGGCTACACCTTC.

The V call is TRBV7-9, the J call TRBJ1-6; the D is unclear. Trimming took off 4 bases at V and 7 bases at J, with 11 bases between the two ends. This CDR3 is built from 14 residues. Germline V CDR1 and CDR2: SEHNR, FQNEAQ (reference sequence). This CDR3 is CASSSEAGNSPLHF. CDR3 in DNA: TGTGCCAGCAGCTCAGAGGCGGGGAATTCACCCCTCCACTTT.

The chain has TRBV18 and TRBJ2-7; TRBD1 agrees at 9 bases. Looked up from germline, CDR1 is KGHSH and CDR2 is LQKENI. V gave up 1 base and J gave up 7 bases; unmatched junction bases: 5. The CDR3 totals 14 residues. This CDR3 reads CASSPQGTGQEQYF. DNA of the CDR3: TGTGCCAGCTCACCACAAGGGACAGGGCAAGAGCAGTACTTC.